Listed here are 3 T cell receptor beta chains from one sample, sequenced in a study of Ad26.COV2.S vaccination and SARS-CoV-2 variants. Only in-frame clones appear in the TCRdb table, and some are missing; sequencing was by immunoSEQ multiplex PCR. The sample shows almost 400,000 clones, approximately 89% of them seen only once. Treatment indicated: some 19 received Ad26.COV2.S at low or high dose, single or two shots; 5 received placebo; per-sample allocation not given. Sampling happened 63 days after the first vaccine or placebo injection. The source was peripheral blood, collected in a trial of Ad26.COV2.S vaccine versus placebo. These receptors originate from a person between 18 and 65 years old who received the Ad26.COV2.S COVID-19 vaccine or a placebo.

This chain links TRBV7-9 with TRBJ2-5; maybe TRBD1 (6 bases). Germline V gene sequence: CDR1 SEHNR, CDR2 FQNEAQ (reference sequence). CDR3 length: 15 residues. V was shortened by 0 bases and J by 3 bases, with 11 bases between the two germline ends. The CDR3 sequence: CASSLARDTKETQYF. CDR3 nucleotides: TGTGCCAGCAGCTTAGCGAGGGACACCAAAGAGACCCAGTACTTC.

The rearrangement links TRBV28 to TRBJ2-5; D may be TRBD1 or TRBD2 (6 bases each). The germline gives CDR1 MDHEN, CDR2 SYDVKM. V gave up 3 bases and J gave up 5 bases, with 10 bases separating them. This CDR3 has 13 amino acids. DNA of the CDR3: TGTGCCAGCAGTTTGGGGGGCCTGGAGACCCAGTACTTC. Translating gives CASSLGGLETQYF. Combining the CDR3 with reference TRBV28 and TRBJ2-5 gives the whole variable domain DVKVTQSSRYLVKRTGEKVFLECVQDMDHENMFWYRQDPGLGLRLIYFSYDVKMKEKGDIPEGYSVSREKKERFSLILESASTNQTSMYLCASSLGGLETQYFGPGTRLLVL.

V and J are TRBV29-1 and TRBJ2-1; 9 nucleotides line up with TRBD2. Germline loops: CDR1 SQVTM, CDR2 ANQGSEA. The CDR3 totals 12 residues. Trimming cost V 5 bases and J 7 bases; bases outside gene matches: 3. Here the CDR3 DNA reads TGCAGCGTTATCCTAGCGGGAAATGAGCAGTTCTTC. This translates into CSVILAGNEQFF.